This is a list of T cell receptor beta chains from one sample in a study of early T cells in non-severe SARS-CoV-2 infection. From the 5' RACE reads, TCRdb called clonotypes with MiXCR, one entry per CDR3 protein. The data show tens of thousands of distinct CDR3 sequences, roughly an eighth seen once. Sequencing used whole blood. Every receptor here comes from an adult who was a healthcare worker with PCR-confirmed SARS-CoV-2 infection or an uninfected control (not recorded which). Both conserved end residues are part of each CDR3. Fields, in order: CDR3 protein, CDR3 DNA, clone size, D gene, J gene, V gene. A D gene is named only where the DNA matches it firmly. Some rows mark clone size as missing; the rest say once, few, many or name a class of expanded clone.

CDR3aa: CASSPDYSNTDTQYF; CDR3nt: TGTGCCAGCAGCCCGGACTATTCAAACACAGATACGCAGTATTTT; abundance: many; d_gene: -; j_gene: TRBJ2-3; v_gene: TRBV5-4
CDR3aa: CSVWKANTEAFF; CDR3nt: TGCAGCGTTTGGAAGGCGAACACTGAAGCTTTCTTT; abundance: -; d_gene: -; j_gene: TRBJ1-1; v_gene: TRBV29-1
CDR3aa: CTTLAGGSDTQYF; CDR3nt: TGTACCACGCTAGCGGGAGGGTCAGATACGCAGTATTTT; abundance: -; d_gene: TRBD2; j_gene: TRBJ2-3; v_gene: TRBV6-2/TRBV6-3
CDR3aa: CASSLSDTQYF; CDR3nt: TGTGCCAGCAGCTTGTCAGATACGCAGTATTTT; abundance: many; d_gene: -; j_gene: TRBJ2-3; v_gene: TRBV5-6
CDR3aa: CASSPTYLTGNTEAFF; CDR3nt: TGCGCCAGCAGCCCAACATACCTGACAGGGAACACTGAAGCTTTCTTT; abundance: many; d_gene: -; j_gene: TRBJ1-1; v_gene: TRBV4-1
CDR3aa: CSAPPSQAAYNEKLFF; CDR3nt: TGCAGTGCTCCCCCCTCCCAGGCAGCTTATAATGAAAAACTGTTTTTT; abundance: many; d_gene: -; j_gene: TRBJ1-4; v_gene: TRBV20-1
CDR3aa: CASSLGRGHVNTEAFF; CDR3nt: TGTGCCAGCAGTTTAGGCAGGGGGCATGTGAACACTGAAGCTTTCTTT; abundance: few; d_gene: TRBD1; j_gene: TRBJ1-1; v_gene: TRBV12-3/TRBV12-4
CDR3aa: CSAALAGTYNEQFF; CDR3nt: TGCAGTGCTGCCTTAGCGGGGACCTACAATGAGCAGTTCTTC; abundance: few; d_gene: TRBD2; j_gene: TRBJ2-1; v_gene: TRBV20-1
CDR3aa: CASTKRGWNTQYF; CDR3nt: TGTGCCAGCACCAAAAGGGGCTGGAATACGCAGTATTTT; abundance: few; d_gene: -; j_gene: TRBJ2-3; v_gene: TRBV7-2
CDR3aa: CASRETQGSEQYF; CDR3nt: TGTGCCAGCAGAGAAACCCAGGGTTCGGAGCAGTACTTC; abundance: -; d_gene: -; j_gene: TRBJ2-7; v_gene: TRBV28
CDR3aa: CASSWSSGTSSYEQYF; CDR3nt: TGTGCCAGCAGCTGGTCGTCCGGGACTAGCTCCTACGAGCAGTACTTC; abundance: few; d_gene: TRBD2; j_gene: TRBJ2-7; v_gene: TRBV11-2
CDR3aa: CASSVSGGSTDTQYF; CDR3nt: TGTGCCAGCAGCGTTAGCGGGGGATCCACAGATACGCAGTATTTT; abundance: many; d_gene: TRBD2; j_gene: TRBJ2-3; v_gene: TRBV9
CDR3aa: CASSLVGRGTEAFF; CDR3nt: TGTGCCAGCAGCTTAGTAGGGCGGGGCACTGAAGCTTTCTTT; abundance: -; d_gene: -; j_gene: TRBJ1-1; v_gene: TRBV11-2